The count of the clone carrying this T cell receptor beta chain is one. The antigen is not known. The same CDR3 arises from other DNA sequences in this sample as well. The sample belongs to a study of T cell clones after liver transplantation. The data were produced by immunoSEQ multiplex PCR, yet TCRdb's version contains in-frame clones alone and is incomplete. The sample comprises around 76,000 clones, 80% of which are singletons, and about 0.79% rests with the top ten. Study results and limitations: Conclusions were preliminary, with small, heterogeneous patient groups.

The V gene lost 5 bases and the J gene lost 3 bases, with 17 bases spanning the gap. Per germline, CDR1 SGHNT and CDR2 YYREEE (reference sequence). The CDR3 contains 15 residues. The TCR comes from a human patient who received a liver transplant. A share of the T cells may be of graft donor origin. Sequenced material: CD4+ T cells from blood, taken 12 months after liver transplant. V gene TRBV5-4 combines with J gene TRBJ1-1; D is perhaps TRBD1 (5 bases). The chain's CDR3 is CASSLSGFFDTEAFF. In nucleotides, the CDR3 is TGTGCCAGCAGTTTGTCAGGGTTTTTCGACACTGAAGCTTTCTTT.